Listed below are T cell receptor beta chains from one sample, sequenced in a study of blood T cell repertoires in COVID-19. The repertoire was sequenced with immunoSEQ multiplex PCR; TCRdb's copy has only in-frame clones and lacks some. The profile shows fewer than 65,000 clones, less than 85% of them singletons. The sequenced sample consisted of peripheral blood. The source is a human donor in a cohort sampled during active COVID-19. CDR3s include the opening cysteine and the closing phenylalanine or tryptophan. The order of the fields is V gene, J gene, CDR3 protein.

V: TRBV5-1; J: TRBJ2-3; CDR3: CASSLDRGTDTQYF
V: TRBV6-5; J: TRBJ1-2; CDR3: CASSSMGQLGDYGYTF
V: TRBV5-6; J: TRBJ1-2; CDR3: CASSLAGTNYGYTF
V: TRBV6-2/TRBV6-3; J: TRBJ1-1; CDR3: CASSYWGQGTEAFF
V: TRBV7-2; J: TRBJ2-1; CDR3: CASSRLSLNEQFF
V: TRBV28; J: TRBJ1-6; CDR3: CASTSLEGDLRGPLHF
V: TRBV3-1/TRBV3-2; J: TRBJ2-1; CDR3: CASSQDRGGYNEQFF
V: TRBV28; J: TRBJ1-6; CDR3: CASSLGTRNSPLHF
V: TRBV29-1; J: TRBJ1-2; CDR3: CSYLRLANYGYTF
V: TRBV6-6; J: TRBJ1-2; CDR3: CASSYPRGEGYTF
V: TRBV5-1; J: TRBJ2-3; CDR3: CASSLGGADTQYF
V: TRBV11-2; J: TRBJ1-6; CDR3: CASSLEPGSPLHF
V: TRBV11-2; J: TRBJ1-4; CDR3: CASSLDAGRWEKLFF
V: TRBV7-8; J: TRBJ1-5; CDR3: CASSRGGGRSEPQHF
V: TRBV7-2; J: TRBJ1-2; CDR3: CASSFPGQGNYGYTF
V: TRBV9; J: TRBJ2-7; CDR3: CASSPDGGSYEQYF
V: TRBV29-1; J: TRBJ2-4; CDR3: CSAGQGAGNIQYF
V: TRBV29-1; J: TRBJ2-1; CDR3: CSVIREASGGSSYNEQFF
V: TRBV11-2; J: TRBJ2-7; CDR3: CASTLGSGGSYEQYF
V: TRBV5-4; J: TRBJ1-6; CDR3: CASSTLRDRVDSPLHF
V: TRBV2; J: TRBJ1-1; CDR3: CASSPQVSTEAFF
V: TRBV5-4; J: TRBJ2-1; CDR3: CASSLAAGGALNEQFF
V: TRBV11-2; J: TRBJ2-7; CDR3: CASSYDRDRGSYEQYF
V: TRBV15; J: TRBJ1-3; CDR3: CATSREAGGRGNTIYF
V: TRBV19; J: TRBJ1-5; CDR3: CASTLMRSNQPQHF
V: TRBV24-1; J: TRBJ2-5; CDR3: CATSDPLESQYF
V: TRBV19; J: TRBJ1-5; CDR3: CASSITLVGVSRNSNQPQHF
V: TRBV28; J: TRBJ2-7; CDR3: CASSTLSGTGYHEQYF
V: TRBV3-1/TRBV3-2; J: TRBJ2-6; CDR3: CASSRGNSGANVLTF
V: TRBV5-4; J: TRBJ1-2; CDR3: CASSQGQGGNYGYTF
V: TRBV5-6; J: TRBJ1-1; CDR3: CASRYGERTEAFF
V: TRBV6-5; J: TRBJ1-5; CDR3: CASRDRGVGNQPQHF
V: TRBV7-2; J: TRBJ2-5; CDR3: CASSRDRGETQYF
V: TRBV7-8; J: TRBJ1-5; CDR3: CATERQGLYQPQHF
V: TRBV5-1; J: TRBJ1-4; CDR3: CASSLGGQGATNEKLFF
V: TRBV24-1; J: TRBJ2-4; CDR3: CATSDTTGRWLDIQYF
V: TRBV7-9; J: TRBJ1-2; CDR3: CASSLAAGGNGYTF
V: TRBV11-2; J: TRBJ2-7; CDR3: CASGDFTYEQYF
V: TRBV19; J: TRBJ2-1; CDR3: CASSMGTTYNEQFF
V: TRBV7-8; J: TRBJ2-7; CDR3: CASSAIRRAAPRYEQYF
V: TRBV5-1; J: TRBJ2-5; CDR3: CASSLGGGAHETQYF
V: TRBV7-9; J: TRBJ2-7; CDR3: CASSSDSSYEQYF
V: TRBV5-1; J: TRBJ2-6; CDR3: CASSTYGNSGANVLTF
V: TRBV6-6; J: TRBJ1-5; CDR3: CASRISSGNQPQHF
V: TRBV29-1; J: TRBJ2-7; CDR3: CSVQQEYEQYF
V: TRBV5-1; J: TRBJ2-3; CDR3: CASSLVPSSTDTQYF
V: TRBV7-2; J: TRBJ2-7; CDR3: CASSLDQGGRSYEQYF
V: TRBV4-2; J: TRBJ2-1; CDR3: CASSRDRSSNEQFF
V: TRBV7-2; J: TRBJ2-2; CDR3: CASSLSGGWTGELFF
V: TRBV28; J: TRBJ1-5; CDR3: CASSFAGNGQPQHF
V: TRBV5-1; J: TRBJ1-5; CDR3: CASRPGIGLNQPQHF
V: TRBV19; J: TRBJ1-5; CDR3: CASRSYGQAPNQPQHF
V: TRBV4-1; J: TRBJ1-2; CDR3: CASSQEVTGYGYTF
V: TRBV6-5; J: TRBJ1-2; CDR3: CASSYRGGDGYTF
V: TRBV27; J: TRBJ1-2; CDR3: CASSANRVGKGYTF
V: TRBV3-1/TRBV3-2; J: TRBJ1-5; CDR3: CASSQGQNSNQPQHF